This T cell receptor (beta chain) was identified in a study of blood T cells in healthy people across ages. The CDR3 runs 13 residues. Trimming took 6 bases from V and 2 from J, leaving 10 bases between them. The germline gives CDR1 LGHNA, CDR2 YNFKEQ. Together with a sample-barcoded 5' primer, a J-beta primer mix was included in a second PCR lasting roughly 6 to 12 cycles. CDR3-containing paired-end reads numbered at least 2.5 million in each sample. TCRdb independently ran MiXCR on the 5' RACE reads; one entry per CDR3 protein. The sample yields 750,000 to 850,000 distinct CDR3 sequences, roughly 25% seen once. The sample holds a few counts of this clonotype. These data were also filed under a second study, of T cells of mothers and their children.

The receptor was derived from a boy younger than 18 in good health. Sequenced input: blood. V and J are TRBV4-2 and TRBJ2-5, with D perhaps TRBD1 (5 bases). The CDR3 reads CASRRQTQETQYF. CDR3 bases: TGTGCCAGCAGACGACAGACACAAGAGACCCAGTACTTC.